In this sample, the clone carrying this TCR beta chain turned up a few times. The antigen is undetermined. CDR1 is SGHRS and CDR2 is YFSETQ in the germline V gene. The V gene lost 1 base and the J gene lost 0 bases, with 11 bases spanning the gap. The CDR3 spans 16 residues. The data derive from a study of T-cell reconstitution after alpha-beta-depleted transplantation in children. Preparation of the TCRbeta library involved a method that used unique molecular identifiers. MiXCR, applied by TCRdb to the PCR reads, yields one record per CDR3 protein. The table includes 98,000 or so distinct CDR3 sequences, about 25% detected once. The study's findings and limits: Several hundred rapidly expanded clones from non-depleted graft cells reportedly supplied alpha-beta T cells about two months post-transplant.

This receptor was taken from a boy aged 2 to 9 with acute lymphoblastic leukemia, due to receive a stem cell transplant. Sequences were derived from PBMCs, sampled before TCRalphabeta/CD19-depleted stem cell transplant. The V gene is TRBV5-1, the J gene TRBJ1-3; D ambiguous. This chain's CDR3 is CASSLMVHSSGNTIYF. In DNA form, the CDR3 reads TGCGCCAGCAGCTTGATGGTTCACAGCTCTGGAAACACCATATATTTT.